This T cell receptor (beta chain) derives from a study of CD8 T cells in ankylosing spondylitis. In the case of this clonotype: What it binds is not known.

Construction of TCR beta libraries was performed using quantitative 5'-RACE with molecular barcodes. TCRdb itself ran the 5' RACE reads through MiXCR, one entry per CDR3 protein. The sample yields just under 350,000 distinct CDR3 sequences, approximately 15% seen once. Study outcomes and limitations: Earlier reports found some motif variants in synovial fluid and blood in reactive arthritis. The study identified a TCR beta motif of 7 or 8 highly homologous variants that appeared characteristic of ankylosing spondylitis blood. As reported, disease-linked clones showed significant enrichment in matched ankylosing spondylitis synovial fluid.

Sequenced input: blood, either unsorted or a sorted T cell fraction (not recorded which). The receptor was isolated from a male donor with ankylosing spondylitis or in good health (not recorded which).

The DNA for the CDR3 is TGTGCCAGCAGCCCTAAGGGACTAGCGGGAGGTTACGAGCAGTACTTC. It is translated as CASSPKGLAGGYEQYF. The rearrangement links TRBV9 to TRBJ2-7; 15 nucleotides align to TRBD2. V shed 4 bases and J 4 bases; nucleotides not matched to a gene: 6. Germline CDR1 reads SGDLS; CDR2 reads YYNGEE. This CDR3 has 16 amino acids.